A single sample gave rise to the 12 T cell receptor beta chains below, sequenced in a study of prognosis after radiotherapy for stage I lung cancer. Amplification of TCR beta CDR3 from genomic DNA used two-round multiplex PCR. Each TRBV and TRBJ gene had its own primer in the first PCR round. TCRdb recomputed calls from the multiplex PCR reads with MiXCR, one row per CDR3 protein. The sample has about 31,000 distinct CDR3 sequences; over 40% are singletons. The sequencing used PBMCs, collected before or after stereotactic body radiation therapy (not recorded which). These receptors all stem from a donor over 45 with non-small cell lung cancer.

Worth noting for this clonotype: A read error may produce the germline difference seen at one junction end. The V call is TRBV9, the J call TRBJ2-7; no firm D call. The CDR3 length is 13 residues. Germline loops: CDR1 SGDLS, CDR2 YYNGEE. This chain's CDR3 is CASIVSLNYEQYF. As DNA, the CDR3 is TGTGCCAGCATCGTATCCCTCAACTACGAGCAGTACTTC.

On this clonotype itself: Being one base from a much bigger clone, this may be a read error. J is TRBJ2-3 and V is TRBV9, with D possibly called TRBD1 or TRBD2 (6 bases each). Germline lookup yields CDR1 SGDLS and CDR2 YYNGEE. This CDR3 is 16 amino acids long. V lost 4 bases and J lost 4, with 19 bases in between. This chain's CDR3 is CASSPVGWGAADTQYF. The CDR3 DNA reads TGTGCCAGCAGCCCAGTGGGGTGGGGGGCCGCAGATACGCAGTATTTT.

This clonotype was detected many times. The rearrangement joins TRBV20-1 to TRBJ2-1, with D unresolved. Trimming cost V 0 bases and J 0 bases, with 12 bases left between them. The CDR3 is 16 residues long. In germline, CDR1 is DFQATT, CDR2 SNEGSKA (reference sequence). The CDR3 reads CSARDLGFSSYNEQFF. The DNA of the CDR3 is TGCAGTGCTAGAGATTTGGGGTTTAGCTCCTACAATGAGCAGTTCTTC.

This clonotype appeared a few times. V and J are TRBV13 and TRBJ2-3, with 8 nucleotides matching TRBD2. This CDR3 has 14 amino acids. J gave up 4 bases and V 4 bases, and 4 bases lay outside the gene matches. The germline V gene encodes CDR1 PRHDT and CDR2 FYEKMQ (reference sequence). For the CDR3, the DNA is TGTGCCAGCAGCTCCGGGACTAGAGCAGATACGCAGTATTTT. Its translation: CASSSGTRADTQYF.

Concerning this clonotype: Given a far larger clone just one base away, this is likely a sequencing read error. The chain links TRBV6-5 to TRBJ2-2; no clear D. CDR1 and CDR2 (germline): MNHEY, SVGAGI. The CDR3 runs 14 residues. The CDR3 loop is CASSFQLNTVELFF. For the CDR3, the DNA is TGTGCCAGCAGTTTCCAATTGAACACCGTGGAGCTGTTTTTT.

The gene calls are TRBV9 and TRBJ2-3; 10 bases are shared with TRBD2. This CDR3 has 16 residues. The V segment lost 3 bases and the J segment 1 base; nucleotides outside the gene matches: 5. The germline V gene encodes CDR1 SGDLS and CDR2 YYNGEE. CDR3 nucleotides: TGTGCCAGCAGCGACTCGACTAGCGGGCGCACAGATACGCAGTATTTT. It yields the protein CASSDSTSGRTDTQYF.

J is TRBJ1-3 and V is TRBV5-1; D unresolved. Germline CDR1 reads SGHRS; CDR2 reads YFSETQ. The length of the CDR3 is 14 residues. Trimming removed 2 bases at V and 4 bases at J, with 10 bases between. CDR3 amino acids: CASSLGASGNTIYF. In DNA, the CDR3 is TGCGCCAGCAGCTTAGGCGCATCGGGAAACACCATATATTTT.

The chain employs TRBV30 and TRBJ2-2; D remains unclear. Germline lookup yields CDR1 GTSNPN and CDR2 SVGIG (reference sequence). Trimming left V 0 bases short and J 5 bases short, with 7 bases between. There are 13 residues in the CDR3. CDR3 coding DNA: TGTGCCTGGAGTGTGGACGGGACCGGGGAGCTGTTTTTT. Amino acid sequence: CAWSVDGTGELFF.

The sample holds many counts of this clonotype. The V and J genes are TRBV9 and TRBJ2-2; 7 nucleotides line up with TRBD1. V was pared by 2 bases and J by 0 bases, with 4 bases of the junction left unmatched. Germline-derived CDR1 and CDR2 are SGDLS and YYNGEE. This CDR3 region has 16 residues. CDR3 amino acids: CASSVGDSPNTGELFF. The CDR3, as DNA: TGTGCCAGCAGCGTGGGGGACAGCCCGAACACCGGGGAGCTGTTTTTT.

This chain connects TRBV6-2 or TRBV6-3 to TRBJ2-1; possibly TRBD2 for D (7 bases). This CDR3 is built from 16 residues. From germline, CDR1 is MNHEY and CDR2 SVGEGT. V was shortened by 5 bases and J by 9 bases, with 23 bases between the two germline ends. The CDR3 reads CASSQKGGKGGSEQFF. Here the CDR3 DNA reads TGTGCCAGCAGTCAAAAGGGGGGGAAGGGGGGATCTGAGCAGTTCTTC.

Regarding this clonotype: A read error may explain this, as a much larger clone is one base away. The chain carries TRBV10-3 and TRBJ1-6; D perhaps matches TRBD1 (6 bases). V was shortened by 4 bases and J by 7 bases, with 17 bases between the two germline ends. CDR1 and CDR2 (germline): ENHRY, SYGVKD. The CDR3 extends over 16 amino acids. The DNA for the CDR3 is TGTGCCATCAGTGGTGCCAGGGAGGGGGAGAATTCACCCCTCCACTTT. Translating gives CAISGAREGENSPLHF.

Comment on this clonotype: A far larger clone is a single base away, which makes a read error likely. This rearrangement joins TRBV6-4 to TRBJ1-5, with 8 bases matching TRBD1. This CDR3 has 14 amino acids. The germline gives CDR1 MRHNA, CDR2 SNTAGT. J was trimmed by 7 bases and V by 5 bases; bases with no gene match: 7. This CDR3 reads CASSQYRGSQPQHF. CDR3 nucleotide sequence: TGTGCCAGCAGTCAGTACAGGGGGAGCCAGCCCCAGCATTTT.